These 17 T cell receptor beta chains were all obtained from the same sample, sequenced in a study of monozygotic twins with inflammatory bowel disease. TCRdb re-called the 5' RACE reads, yielding one record per CDR3 amino acid sequence without DNA. The sample is made up of fewer than 400,000 distinct CDR3 sequences, and the top ten hold 5.6% of it. Sequenced input: blood. These receptors all stem from a human donor with ulcerative colitis or Crohn's disease, or a healthy co-twin of an affected twin (not recorded which).

The chain recombines TRBV7-2 with TRBJ2-7; TCRdb picks TRBD1, but there is no DNA to check that call. The CDR3 runs to 15 residues. Germline loops: CDR1 SGHTA, CDR2 FQGNSA. The CDR3 sequence is CASSLGTAISYEQYF.

The chain uses TRBV7-8 and TRBJ2-3. This CDR3 contains 16 residues. Germline V gives CDR1 SGHVS, CDR2 FQNEAQ. CDR3 in amino acids: CASSPTRVVVADTQYF.

The chain carries TRBV3-1 and TRBJ2-5; TCRdb's assignment of TRBD1 cannot be checked, as there is no DNA. The CDR3 covers 17 residues. Germline-derived CDR1 and CDR2 are LGHDT and YNNKEL (reference sequence). CDR3 sequence reads: CASSQDSWRGDRETQYF.

V usage is TRBV12-3 or TRBV12-4 and J usage is TRBJ1-4; the TCRdb call, TRBD1, lacks DNA for checking. This CDR3 is built from 16 residues. The CDR3 is CASSLGDRATNEKLFF.

The chain employs TRBV5-1 and TRBJ2-1; with no DNA, the TCRdb D assignment of TRBD2 cannot be verified. This CDR3 has 16 residues. Germline V gene data show CDR1 as SGHRS and CDR2 as YFSETQ. The CDR3 loop reads CASSFRLAGVQDEQFF.

The chain combines TRBV27 with TRBJ2-7. The germline CDR1 and CDR2 sequences are MNHEY and SMNVEV (reference sequence). The CDR3 has 13 residues. The CDR3 reads CASSLTKAYEQYF.

This chain uses TRBV13 with TRBJ1-1. From germline, CDR1 is PRHDT and CDR2 FYEKMQ (reference sequence). The CDR3 contains 12 residues. The CDR3 is CASARRFDGAFF.

The chain links TRBV12-3 or TRBV12-4 to TRBJ2-5; TCRdb outputs TRBD1, but without DNA this stays unchecked. The CDR3 spans 15 residues. The CDR3 sequence is CASSPLRRMQETQYF.

The V and J genes are TRBV5-4 and TRBJ2-4. Germline values: CDR1 SGHNT, CDR2 YYREEE (reference sequence). This CDR3 has 15 residues. The CDR3 is CASSLDVGTKNIQYF.

V gene TRBV18 combines with J gene TRBJ2-5; lacking DNA, the TRBD1 call made by TCRdb goes unchecked. This CDR3 has 16 amino acids. Germline-derived CDR1 and CDR2 are KGHSH and LQKENI. CDR3 protein: CASSQTGQGARETQYF. Combining the CDR3 with reference TRBV18 and TRBJ2-5 gives the whole variable domain NAGVMQNPRHLVRRRGQEARLRCSPMKGHSHVYWYRQLPEEGLKFMVYLQKENIIDESGMPKERFSAEFPKEGPSILRIQQVVRGDSAAYFCASSQTGQGARETQYFGPGTRLLVL.

This chain links TRBV9 with TRBJ1-1. The CDR3 contains 15 residues. Germline assignment: CDR1 SGDLS and CDR2 YYNGEE. The CDR3 reads CASSVAPEMNTEAFF. Variable domain in full (rest from reference TRBV9 and TRBJ1-1): DSGVTQTPKHLITATGQRVTLRCSPRSGDLSVYWYQQSLDQGLQFLIQYYNGEERAKGNILERFSAQQFPDLHSELNLSSLELGDSALYFCASSVAPEMNTEAFFGQGTRLTVV.

The chain joins TRBV28 to TRBJ1-2. CDR1 MDHEN and CDR2 SYDVKM come from the germline V gene. The CDR3 has 16 residues. CDR3 sequence: CASSLGILRTGDGYTF.

The rearrangement uses TRBV10-3 and TRBJ1-1; the TCRdb call, TRBD1, lacks DNA for checking. The length of the CDR3 is 14 residues. From germline, CDR1 is ENHRY and CDR2 SYGVKD. This chain's CDR3 is CAIRDRVGDTEAFF.

The chain is built from TRBV6-5 and TRBJ1-6. Per the germline V gene, CDR1 is MNHEY and CDR2 is SVGAGI. This CDR3 has 16 amino acids. CDR3 sequence reads: CASSYGFSTYNSPLHF.

The chain has TRBV10-3 and TRBJ2-1; the D call from TCRdb, TRBD2, cannot be confirmed without DNA. CDR1 is ENHRY and CDR2 is SYGVKD in the germline V gene. This CDR3 contains 12 residues. The CDR3 is CAIKGRENEQFF.

The rearrangement joins TRBV7-2 to TRBJ2-5; the TCRdb D gene call, TRBD2, has no DNA to confirm it. Germline CDR1 reads SGHTA; CDR2 reads FQGNSA. The CDR3 sequence is 16 residues long. The CDR3 loop reads CASSLDSTGRQETQYF.

The chain joins TRBV4-3 to TRBJ2-5; without DNA, the TCRdb call of TRBD1 cannot be checked. From germline, CDR1 is LGHNA and CDR2 YSLEER. This CDR3 has 13 amino acids. The CDR3 sequence is CASSPRGKETQYF.